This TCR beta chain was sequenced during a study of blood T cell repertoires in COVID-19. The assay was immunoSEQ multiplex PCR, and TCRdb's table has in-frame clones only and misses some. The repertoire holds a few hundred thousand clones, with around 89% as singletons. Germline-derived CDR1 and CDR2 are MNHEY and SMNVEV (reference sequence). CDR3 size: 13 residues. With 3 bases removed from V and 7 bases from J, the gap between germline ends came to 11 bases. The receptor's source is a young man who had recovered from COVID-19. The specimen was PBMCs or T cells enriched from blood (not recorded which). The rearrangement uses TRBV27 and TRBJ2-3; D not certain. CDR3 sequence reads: CASSFLPPNTQYF. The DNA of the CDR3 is TGTGCCAGCAGTTTCCTCCCTCCTAATACGCAGTATTTT.